This TCR beta chain was sequenced for a study of blood T cell repertoires in COVID-19. Study-wide background: Sites across the United States, Italy and Spain contributed samples from acute and convalescent COVID-19.

Authors' methods: It was from reference gene primer amplification that nucleated cell counts were estimated. Here immunoSEQ multiplex PCR was the method, and the copy in TCRdb shows in-frame clones only, minus some. V and J calls and clone size are as listed in that table; D and trimming were resolved from the DNA. The table shows about 200,000 clones, with around nine tenths occurring only once. Looked up from germline, CDR1 is MGHDK and CDR2 is SYGVNS. V lost 9 bases, J lost 2 bases, and 9 bases stayed unmatched. The CDR3 is 15 amino acids. V gene TRBV25-1 combines with J gene TRBJ2-2; TRBD2 agrees at 7 bases. The material sequenced was peripheral blood. The sequence was obtained from a man between 18 and 29 years old with active or convalescent COVID-19. This CDR3 reads CASFLAVNNTGELFF. DNA for the CDR3: TGTGCCAGTTTTCTAGCGGTAAATAACACCGGGGAGCTGTTTTTT.